These 7 T cell receptor beta chains came from one sample sequenced in a study of CXCR3-negative and CXCR3-positive naive CD8 T cells. Broader study findings: Comparison of naive cells showed more hydrophobic TRB CDR3s in CXCR3-positive than in CXCR3-negative naive cells.

No antigens are known for them. All TRB cDNA libraries came from 5' RACE performed with UMI labels. TCRdb reworked the 5' RACE reads into one entry per CDR3 protein, no DNA. This table holds tens of thousands of distinct CDR3 sequences. The sequenced sample was naive CXCR3+ CD8+ T cells from blood. This sample's subset: CD45RO-CCR7+CD27+CD95- naive CD8+ T cells expressing CXCR3 (TNR3+). Every receptor here comes from a human donor in good health. Some clones in this sample may be carry-over from other donors' samples.

The chain carries TRBV27 and TRBJ2-1; there is no DNA to check the TCRdb D call of TRBD1. CDR3 length: 15 amino acids. Germline CDR1 reads MNHEY; CDR2 reads SMNVEV (reference sequence). CDR3 amino acids: CASSLPGGPYNEQFF.

The J gene is TRBJ2-1, the V gene TRBV7-9; without DNA, the TCRdb call of TRBD2 cannot be checked. This CDR3 comprises 16 residues. Germline loops: CDR1 SEHNR, CDR2 FQNEAQ (reference sequence). CDR3 sequence: CASSPTSGISYNEQFF.

J is TRBJ2-3 and V is TRBV5-6. Per the germline V gene, CDR1 is SGHDT and CDR2 is YYEEEE. The CDR3 has 13 residues. The CDR3 is CASSPVGSDTQYF.

This chain links TRBV12-3 or TRBV12-4 with TRBJ2-7; no DNA is available, so the TRBD1 call from TCRdb remains unchecked. CDR3 length equals 14 residues. CDR3 region: CASIPWGQDREQYF.

The V call is TRBV5-5, the J call TRBJ1-2; TCRdb's assignment of TRBD1 cannot be checked, as there is no DNA. Germline lookup yields CDR1 SGHKS and CDR2 YYEKEE (reference sequence). This CDR3 has 13 residues. Here the CDR3 reads CASRTGTLWGYTF. Using reference TRBV5-5 and TRBJ1-2 for the parts outside the CDR3, the full variable domain is DAGVTQSPTHLIKTRGQQVTLRCSPISGHKSVSWYQQVLGQGPQFIFQYYEKEERGRGNFPDRFSARQFPNYSSELNVNALLLGDSALYLCASRTGTLWGYTFGSGTRLTVV.

The gene calls are TRBV7-2 and TRBJ1-6; TCRdb calls TRBD1, which cannot be checked without DNA. The CDR3 contains 16 residues. Germline V gives CDR1 SGHTA, CDR2 FQGNSA. The CDR3 here is CASSLAGRGAGSPLHF.

V usage is TRBV28 and J usage is TRBJ1-4; the D gene TCRdb calls, TRBD1, cannot be checked with no DNA. Germline CDR1 is MDHEN and CDR2 is SYDVKM. This CDR3 contains 14 residues. The chain's CDR3 is CASSPGQGREKLFF.